These T cell receptor beta chains were read from a single sample in a study of T cell changes during pregnancy in multiple sclerosis. Some clones are missing from TCRdb's copy, which holds only in-frame ones; the method was immunoSEQ multiplex PCR. The table includes tens of thousands of clones, nearly 95% detected once. Sequencing used peripheral blood, obtained in the first trimester of pregnancy. These receptors came from a female donor with multiple sclerosis, enrolled in a pregnancy study. Each CDR3 is given with its conserved first and last residue. Fields, in order: clone size, D gene, J gene, V gene, CDR3 protein, CDR3 DNA. A D gene is named only where the DNA matches it firmly. Some rows mark clone size as missing; the rest say once, few, many or name a class of expanded clone.

-,TRBD1,TRBJ1-4,TRBV5-1,CASSSGQGMGEKLFF,TGCGCCAGCAGCAGCGGACAGGGGATGGGTGAAAAACTGTTTTTT
-,-,TRBJ1-2,TRBV18,CASSPPLRGGSGYTF,TGTGCCAGCTCACCACCGTTACGGGGAGGGAGTGGCTACACCTTC
-,TRBD2,TRBJ2-3,TRBV11-2,CATSGTSGVSTDTQYF,TGTGCCACTTCCGGGACTAGCGGGGTTAGCACAGATACGCAGTATTTT
-,-,TRBJ2-7,TRBV2,CASSPTTGTYEQYF,TGTGCCAGCAGCCCCACGACAGGAACCTACGAGCAGTACTTC
once,TRBD2,TRBJ2-3,TRBV9,CASSAHSRGADTQYF,TGTGCCAGCAGCGCCCATTCTCGGGGGGCAGATACGCAGTATTTT
-,TRBD1,TRBJ1-1,TRBV7-8,CASSLPGQGPEAFF,TGTGCCAGCAGCCTCCCAGGACAGGGGCCTGAAGCTTTCTTT
-,-,TRBJ1-1,TRBV7-2,CASSSDRLREAFF,TGTGCCAGCAGCTCTGACAGGCTCCGTGAAGCTTTCTTT
-,-,TRBJ2-2,TRBV11-1,CASSPGHTNTGELFF,TGTGCCAGCAGCCCGGGACACACGAACACCGGGGAGCTGTTTTTT
-,-,TRBJ1-1,TRBV30,CAWGEGDTEAFF,TGTGCCTGGGGGGAGGGGGACACTGAAGCTTTCTTT
-,-,TRBJ2-3,TRBV6-4,CASAPEGSADTQYF,TGTGCCAGCGCCCCGGAGGGCAGCGCAGATACGCAGTATTTT
-,-,TRBJ1-4,TRBV29-1,CSVAGTGNEKLFF,TGCAGCGTTGCGGGAACTGGTAATGAAAAACTGTTTTTT
-,TRBD2,TRBJ2-1,TRBV7-8,CASSPGRLAHNEQFF,TGTGCCAGCAGCCCTGGTAGACTAGCTCACAATGAGCAGTTCTTC
once,-,TRBJ1-6,TRBV7-2,CASSLPGLGTPLHF,TGCGCCAGCAGCTTACCGGGTCTTGGTACACCCCTCCACTTT
-,-,TRBJ1-2,TRBV25-1,CASSEYSLGGYTF,TGTGCCAGCAGTGAATACTCCCTCGGGGGCTACACCTTC
-,-,TRBJ2-1,TRBV18,CASSPLLGAVDEQFF,TGTGCCAGCTCACCACTGTTGGGGGCCGTCGATGAGCAGTTCTTC
-,TRBD2,TRBJ2-7,TRBV27,CASSPFEGGEQYF,TGTGCCAGCAGTCCGTTTGAGGGAGGGGAGCAGTACTTC
-,-,TRBJ1-1,TRBV6-5,CASSAYAGSEAFF,TGTGCCAGCAGCGCGTACGCGGGCTCTGAAGCTTTCTTT